One and the same sample provided the 17 T cell receptor beta chains below, sequenced in a study of blood T cell repertoires in COVID-19. The data were produced by immunoSEQ multiplex PCR, yet TCRdb's version contains in-frame clones alone and is incomplete. This table has about 99,000 clones, approximately 80% appearing once. The sequencing sample was made of peripheral blood. The receptor source for this set is an elderly man with COVID-19, enrolled during active disease.

V usage is TRBV5-1 and J usage is TRBJ1-2; possible D gene TRBD1, 6 bases. Per the germline V gene, CDR1 is SGHRS and CDR2 is YFSETQ. The V and J ends lost 4 bases and 8 bases respectively, with 15 bases between them. The CDR3 covers 13 residues. The CDR3 protein is CASSPQTGRGYTF. The CDR3 DNA is TGCGCCAGCAGCCCGCAAACAGGGCGGGGCTACACCTTC. Looking up the rest from reference TRBV5-1 and TRBJ1-2 gives the full variable domain: KAGVTQTPRYLIKTRGQQVTLSCSPISGHRSVSWYQQTPGQGLQFLFEYFSETQRNKGNFPGRFSGRQFSNSRSEMNVSTLELGDSALYLCASSPQTGRGYTFGSGTRLTVV.

V and J are TRBV25-1 and TRBJ2-5, with 7 bases that match TRBD1. Germline CDR1 is MGHDK and CDR2 is SYGVNS. CDR3 length equals 15 residues. The ends lost 2 bases at V and 2 bases at J; junction bases unmatched: 5. The CDR3 is CASSEPGTEQETQYF. CDR3 DNA sequence: TGTGCCAGCAGTGAACCCGGGACAGAGCAAGAGACCCAGTACTTC.

V gene TRBV7-3 combines with J gene TRBJ2-3; no clear D gene. Trimming pared 0 bases from V and 6 bases from J, leaving 7 bases between. Germline assignment: CDR1 SGHTA and CDR2 FQGTGA. This CDR3 contains 13 residues. The CDR3 nucleotides read TGTGCCAGCAGCTTAACGTTCTCGGATACGCAGTATTTT. This sequence encodes CASSLTFSDTQYF.

The V gene is TRBV7-2, the J gene TRBJ2-7, with 10 bases aligning to TRBD1. CDR1 is SGHTA, CDR2 FQGNSA, per germline. The CDR3 runs to 15 residues. The trim removed 3 bases at V and 7 bases at J, leaving 9 bases unmatched. CDR3 DNA: TGTGCCAGCAGCTTCCGGGACAGGGGAGAAGGGGAGCAGTACTTC. Its translation: CASSFRDRGEGEQYF.

This clone turned up a few times. The V gene is TRBV11-2, the J gene TRBJ1-6; a weak D match, TRBD1 (5 bases). Deletions cut 1 base from V and 4 bases from J, with 11 bases between. Germline assignment: CDR1 SGHAT and CDR2 FQNNGV. The CDR3 runs 16 residues. DNA for the CDR3: TGTGCCAGCAGCTTAGGGGGTCAGGGATATAATTCACCCCTCCACTTT. It translates to CASSLGGQGYNSPLHF. The variable domain in full, with the rest retrieved from reference TRBV11-2 and TRBJ1-6, is EAGVAQSPRYKIIEKRQSVAFWCNPISGHATLYWYQQILGQGPKLLIQFQNNGVVDDSQLPKDRFSAERLKGVDSTLKIQPAKLEDSAVYLCASSLGGQGYNSPLHFGNGTRLTVT.

The chain combines TRBV30 with TRBJ1-1; 9 nucleotides line up with TRBD1. Per the germline V gene, CDR1 is GTSNPN and CDR2 is SVGIG (reference sequence). This CDR3 contains 14 residues. J lost 5 bases, V lost 3 bases, and 7 bases had no gene match. The CDR3 DNA sequence: TGTGCCTGGAGACCGGACAGGGGCAAGACTGAAGCTTTCTTT. Its translation: CAWRPDRGKTEAFF.

The rearrangement uses TRBV4-3 and TRBJ1-1, with TRBD1 as a possible D gene (5 bases). This CDR3 has 15 amino acids. Per the germline V gene, CDR1 is LGHNA and CDR2 is YSLEER. V gave up 2 bases and J gave up 1 base, with 11 bases separating them. The CDR3 region has the DNA TGCGCCAGCAGCCAAAGGTTTACAGGGAACACTGAAGCTTTCTTT. This codes for CASSQRFTGNTEAFF.

The chain has TRBV12-3 or TRBV12-4 and TRBJ1-1; D not certain. V lost 3 bases and J lost 8, with 10 bases in between. The CDR3 length is 12 residues. The CDR3 coding sequence is TGTGCCAGCAGTTTCTTTTTCGGGGAAGCTTTCTTT. Encoded protein: CASSFFFGEAFF.

This clone occurred a few times. The chain links TRBV5-1 to TRBJ1-4; 8 nucleotides match TRBD1. This CDR3 region has 15 residues. Germline loops: CDR1 SGHRS, CDR2 YFSETQ. Trimming took 4 bases from V and 8 from J; bases not matched to a gene: 10. The CDR3 loop reads CASSPDRGGLEKLFF. The CDR3 DNA is TGCGCCAGCAGCCCAGACAGGGGAGGGTTAGAAAAACTGTTTTTT.

This chain connects TRBV5-1 to TRBJ2-1, with TRBD2 matching over 11 bases. Germline V gene lookup returns CDR1 SGHRS and CDR2 YFSETQ. The CDR3 totals 17 residues. Trimming removed 4 bases from V and 9 bases from J; junction bases left unmatched: 15. The CDR3 region has the DNA TGCGCCAGCAGCCTTCGGGTTAGCGGGGGGGCGATAGGTGAGCAGTTCTTC. This translates into CASSLRVSGGAIGEQFF.

The chain combines TRBV29-1 with TRBJ1-3, with D tentatively TRBD1 (6 bases). The CDR3 runs 15 residues. The V gene's germline CDR1 is SQVTM and CDR2 ANQGSEA. Trimming removed 7 bases from V and 2 bases from J, with 18 bases in between. Written as DNA, the CDR3 is TGCAGCGCTCAAAAAACAGGGTGGGCTGGAAACACCATATATTTT. This translates into CSAQKTGWAGNTIYF.

V and J are TRBV18 and TRBJ1-4; D is possibly TRBD1 (6 bases). This CDR3 has 15 residues. The V gene lost 1 base and the J gene lost 13 bases, with 19 bases spanning the gap. Germline CDR1 and CDR2: KGHSH and LQKENI. CDR3 protein: CASSPRTAPTVGLFF. The CDR3 DNA reads TGTGCCAGCTCACCACGGACAGCCCCCACGGTTGGACTGTTTTTT.

The J gene is TRBJ1-2, the V gene TRBV3-1 (or the pseudogene TRBV3-2); D ambiguous. The CDR3 is 12 residues long. In germline, CDR1 is LGHDT, CDR2 YNNKEL (reference sequence). Trimming pared 1 base from V and 3 bases from J, leaving 3 bases between. CDR3 DNA sequence: TGTGCCAGCAGCCAAGCCGACTATGGCTACACCTTC. Translated, it gives CASSQADYGYTF.

This chain uses TRBV7-6 with TRBJ2-1; 10 bases match TRBD1. Germline V gives CDR1 SGHVS, CDR2 FNYEAQ. This CDR3 region has 16 residues. V was pared by 1 base and J by 8 bases, with 8 bases of the junction left unmatched. This CDR3 reads CASSLESLGQGHEQFF. DNA for the CDR3: TGTGCCAGCAGCTTAGAATCGCTGGGACAGGGGCATGAGCAGTTCTTC.

V is TRBV19 and J is TRBJ1-1; D remains unclear. The CDR3 totals 17 residues. Germline V gene sequence: CDR1 LNHDA, CDR2 SQIVND (reference sequence). V was trimmed by 1 base and J by 0 bases, leaving 15 bases between them. Written as DNA, the CDR3 is TGTGCCAGTAGTATAGGATTATCTCTCGGGGTGAACACTGAAGCTTTCTTT. As protein: CASSIGLSLGVNTEAFF.

V is TRBV6-5 and J is TRBJ2-7, with D perhaps TRBD1 (5 bases). This CDR3 region has 14 residues. V lost 7 bases, J lost 3 bases, and 16 bases lay in between. Germline CDR1 and CDR2: MNHEY and SVGAGI. CDR3 bases: TGTGCCAGCACCAAGATTCAGGGCAGCTACGAGCAGTACTTC. As protein: CASTKIQGSYEQYF.

V is TRBV4-2 and J is TRBJ2-1; D is ambiguous. The CDR3 has 16 residues. Trimming stripped 0 bases from V and 2 bases from J, with 11 bases between. Germline V lookup: CDR1 LGHNA, CDR2 YNFKEQ. The CDR3 spells CASSQDVAVTYNEQFF. CDR3 sequence (DNA): TGTGCCAGCAGCCAAGATGTCGCAGTAACCTACAATGAGCAGTTCTTC.